What follows are 27 T cell receptor beta chains derived from one specimen sequenced in a study of OX40 agonist ivuxolimab in advanced cancers. Profiling relied on immunoSEQ multiplex PCR, and the TCRdb table lists in-frame clones only, not all of them. Counted here are approximately 87,000 clones, 80% to 95% occurring once; the ten biggest clones make up under 4%. The starting material was CD4+ or CD8+ T cells sorted from blood, obtained in a trial of the OX40 agonist ivuxolimab. Receptors originate from an adult with an advanced solid tumor such as melanoma, head and neck, liver or kidney cancer.

The chain carries TRBV5-1 and TRBJ2-3, with D perhaps being TRBD1 or TRBD2 (6 bases each). V lost 0 bases and J lost 3, with 11 bases in between. Germline CDR1 reads SGHRS; CDR2 reads YFSETQ. This CDR3 comprises 15 residues. DNA for the CDR3: TGCGCCAGCAGCTTGGAACAGGGAGGAACAGATACGCAGTATTTT. Its translation: CASSLEQGGTDTQYF.

DNA for the CDR3: TGCGCCAGCAGCCAAGATCGAGGGGGGAACTATGGCTACACCTTC. Its translation: CASSQDRGGNYGYTF. The chain joins TRBV4-3 to TRBJ1-2; TRBD1 might be the D (6 bases). The germline CDR1 and CDR2 sequences are LGHNA and YSLEER. Trimming took 0 bases from V and 2 from J, leaving 10 bases between them. The CDR3 loop spans 15 amino acids.

V gene TRBV13 combines with J gene TRBJ1-1; the D gene is possibly TRBD1 (5 bases). Germline values: CDR1 PRHDT, CDR2 FYEKMQ (reference sequence). The CDR3 is made up of 17 amino acids. The V gene lost 3 bases and the J gene lost 0 bases, with 17 bases spanning the gap. CDR3 protein: CASSFELLGGLNTEAFF. For the CDR3, the DNA is TGTGCCAGCAGCTTCGAACTTCTCGGGGGACTGAACACTGAAGCTTTCTTT.

V is TRBV5-5 and J is TRBJ2-7; 11 bases agree with TRBD1. This CDR3 spans 18 amino acids. Unmatched junction bases numbered 12, after V lost 0 bases and J lost 4 bases. Germline V gives CDR1 SGHKS, CDR2 YYEKEE (reference sequence). This CDR3 reads CASSLVVRTGTGGYEQYF. In nucleotides, the CDR3 is TGTGCCAGCAGCTTGGTGGTCAGAACCGGGACAGGGGGATACGAGCAGTACTTC.

V gene TRBV19 combines with J gene TRBJ1-1; 9 bases map to TRBD1. Germline V CDR1 and CDR2: LNHDA, SQIVND (reference sequence). The ends lost 8 bases at V and 6 bases at J; junction bases unmatched: 10. The CDR3 consists of 14 residues. CDR3 region: CASRTGVRPSEAFF. The CDR3 DNA reads TGTGCCAGTCGGACAGGGGTGCGGCCCTCTGAAGCTTTCTTT.

The CDR3 DNA reads TGCGCCAGCAGTGAGTCACTAGCGGGGGTCTACGAGCAGTACTTC. It codes for CASSESLAGVYEQYF. The chain links TRBV10-2 to TRBJ2-5; TRBD2 matches at 11 bases. Judging by the DNA end, TRBJ2-7 fits better; the J call may be wrong. Germline-derived CDR1 and CDR2 are WSHSY and SAAADI. This CDR3 region has 15 residues.

The rearrangement uses TRBV11-2 and TRBJ1-2, with 7 nucleotides matching TRBD1. This CDR3 is 12 amino acids long. The germline CDR1 and CDR2 sequences are SGHAT and FQNNGV. With V trimmed by 5 bases and J by 7 bases, 4 bases remained unmatched. CDR3 sequence: CASSRQGAGYTF. The CDR3 DNA reads as TGTGCCAGCAGCCGACAGGGCGCTGGCTACACCTTC.

This clone was picked up one time. This chain's CDR3 is CASSETGEAFF. CDR3 nucleotides: TGCGCCAGCAGTGAGACAGGTGAAGCTTTCTTT. V gene TRBV10-2 combines with J gene TRBJ1-1, with D possibly TRBD1 on 5 matching bases. The CDR3 consists of 11 residues. Trimming stripped 2 bases from V and 7 bases from J, with 5 bases between. CDR1 and CDR2 (germline): WSHSY, SAAADI.

This rearrangement joins TRBV11-2 to TRBJ2-1; unclear D gene. The CDR3 runs 12 residues. Germline CDR1 is SGHAT and CDR2 is FQNNGV. V lost 0 bases, J lost 7 bases, and 4 bases lay in between. The CDR3 nucleotides read TGTGCCAGCAGCTTAGATAAGAATGAGCAGTTCTTC. It specifies CASSLDKNEQFF.

The CDR3 region is CASSDTVRPYEQYF. CDR3 DNA sequence: TGCGCCAGCAGTGATACGGTCCGACCCTACGAGCAGTACTTC. J is TRBJ2-7 and V is TRBV10-1; D gene ambiguous. CDR1 is WNHNN and CDR2 is SYGVQD in the germline V gene (reference sequence). Between the trimmed V and J ends, which lost 3 bases and 2 bases, there was a span of 11 bases. This CDR3 is built from 14 residues.

This chain connects TRBV5-6 to TRBJ2-5, with 12 bases identical to TRBD2. The germline CDR1 and CDR2 sequences are SGHDT and YYEEEE. V lost 1 base, J lost 5 bases, and 3 bases stayed unmatched. The CDR3 covers 15 residues. This CDR3 is CASSLLLAGGETQYF. In nucleotides, the CDR3 is TGTGCCAGCAGCTTGCTCCTAGCGGGAGGGGAGACCCAGTACTTC.

The chain has TRBV6-5 and TRBJ1-6; TRBD1 agrees at 7 bases. Germline assignment: CDR1 MNHEY and CDR2 SVGAGI. This CDR3 region has 16 residues. The trim removed 0 bases at V and 10 bases at J, leaving 9 bases unmatched. The CDR3 reads CASSYSRGQLGSPLHF. The CDR3 DNA reads TGTGCCAGCAGTTACTCCCGGGGACAGTTGGGGTCACCCCTCCACTTT.

This clone is a singleton in its sample. V gene TRBV18 combines with J gene TRBJ1-5, with D possibly matching TRBD1 (5 bases). The V gene's germline CDR1 is KGHSH and CDR2 LQKENI. This CDR3 has 16 residues. The V end was cut by 2 bases, the J end by 0 bases, with 11 bases between. The CDR3 loop reads CASSPGGPDSNQPQHF. CDR3 DNA: TGTGCCAGCTCACCAGGGGGACCTGATAGCAATCAGCCCCAGCATTTT.

The V call is TRBV28, the J call TRBJ2-7, with 7 nucleotides matching TRBD1. The V gene's germline CDR1 is MDHEN and CDR2 SYDVKM. Unmatched junction bases numbered 9, after V lost 6 bases and J lost 4 bases. The CDR3 runs to 14 residues. The CDR3 loop reads CASRNRQGGYEQYF. CDR3 nucleotide sequence: TGTGCCAGCAGAAATCGACAGGGTGGGTACGAGCAGTACTTC.

The rearrangement uses TRBV27 and TRBJ2-7; D is possibly TRBD2 (5 bases). The CDR3 loop spans 15 amino acids. V was clipped by 3 bases and J by 3 bases, with 15 bases between them. CDR1 and CDR2 (germline): MNHEY, SMNVEV (reference sequence). In DNA form, the CDR3 reads TGTGCCAGCAGTTTCACTCCCAGCGGAGTCTACGAGCAGTACTTC. Amino acid sequence: CASSFTPSGVYEQYF.

V is TRBV10-2 and J is TRBJ2-2, with TRBD2 matching over 10 bases. The CDR3 has 15 residues. J was trimmed by 2 bases and V by 8 bases; bases with no gene match: 5. CDR1 and CDR2 (germline): WSHSY, SAAADI. The CDR3 here is CASSTSGVNTGELFF. The CDR3 DNA sequence: TGCGCCAGCTCCACTAGCGGGGTTAACACCGGGGAGCTGTTTTTT.

The chain uses TRBV10-3 and TRBJ2-7; D remains ambiguous. The CDR3 is 13 residues long. V lost 6 bases to trimming and J lost 1 base, with 10 bases between them. In germline, CDR1 is ENHRY, CDR2 SYGVKD. DNA of the CDR3: TGTGCCATCAGCCCGGGTTCTTCCTACGAGCAGTACTTC. Amino acid sequence: CAISPGSSYEQYF.

V gene TRBV19 combines with J gene TRBJ1-1; D remains unclear. CDR1 is LNHDA and CDR2 is SQIVND in the germline V gene (reference sequence). CDR3 size: 15 residues. Between the trimmed V and J ends, which lost 3 bases and 2 bases, there was a span of 13 bases. The CDR3 is CASSMPRVINTEAFF. Here the CDR3 DNA reads TGTGCCAGTAGTATGCCTAGGGTGATTAACACTGAAGCTTTCTTT.

This sequence joins TRBV28 and TRBJ2-7; D ambiguous. Germline V CDR1 and CDR2: MDHEN, SYDVKM. V was cut by 2 bases and J by 7 bases, with 12 bases left in between. The CDR3 is 13 residues long. The CDR3 nucleotides read TGTGCCAGCAGTTTACAGGAGATGAAAGAGCAGTACTTC. As protein: CASSLQEMKEQYF.

The chain recombines TRBV11-3 with TRBJ1-3, with D hard to call. Germline CDR1 SGHNT, CDR2 YENEEA. The ends were cut back, 0 bases at V and 8 bases at J, with 8 bases in the middle. This CDR3 is 13 amino acids long. CDR3 nucleotides: TGTGCCAGCAGCTTAGAACTGGGAGACACCATATATTTT. Protein product: CASSLELGDTIYF. Full variable domain (missing parts from reference TRBV11-3 and TRBJ1-3): EAGVVQSPRYKIIEKKQPVAFWCNPISGHNTLYWYLQNLGQGPELLIRYENEEAVDDSQLPKDRFSAERLKGVDSTLKIQPAELGDSAVYLCASSLELGDTIYFGEGSWLTVV.

Written as DNA, the CDR3 is TGTGCTAGTGGAACCGACAACCGTGAGCAGTTCTTC. Its protein is CASGTDNREQFF. This chain connects TRBV12-5 to TRBJ2-1, with no clear D. The V and J ends lost 6 bases and 9 bases respectively, with 12 bases between them. The germline CDR1 and CDR2 sequences are LGHNT and FRNRAP. CDR3 length: 12 residues.

The chain is built from TRBV6-5 and TRBJ1-2; D remains ambiguous. Germline V gene sequence: CDR1 MNHEY, CDR2 SVGAGI. V was cut by 2 bases and J by 4 bases, with 8 bases left in between. The CDR3 contains 13 residues. The CDR3 coding sequence is TGTGCCAGCAGTTACGGTACATCCTATGGCTACACCTTC. Translating gives CASSYGTSYGYTF.

The chain links TRBV5-1 to TRBJ2-1; unclear D gene. The CDR3 runs 14 residues. CDR1 SGHRS and CDR2 YFSETQ come from the germline V gene. Trimming took 6 bases from V and 5 from J, leaving 15 bases between them. The CDR3 region is CASTSWDLNNEQFF. The DNA for the CDR3 is TGCGCCAGCACCAGCTGGGATTTGAACAATGAGCAGTTCTTC.

This sequence joins TRBV6-1 and TRBJ2-7; 8 bases align to TRBD2. The CDR3 spans 10 residues. Germline CDR1 reads MNHNS; CDR2 reads SASEGT. The V segment lost 10 bases and the J segment 6 bases; nucleotides outside the gene matches: 2. In DNA form, the CDR3 reads TGTGCCATCGGGGGGGGCGAGCAGTACTTC. Protein sequence: CAIGGGEQYF.

The rearrangement uses TRBV5-5 and TRBJ2-2; D call uncertain. V was shortened by 0 bases and J by 6 bases, with 9 bases between the two germline ends. The CDR3 contains 14 residues. The germline gives CDR1 SGHKS, CDR2 YYEKEE (reference sequence). The CDR3, as DNA: TGTGCCAGCAGCTTGGCCAAAGGGCCCGGGGAGCTGTTTTTT. Translated: CASSLAKGPGELFF.

The rearrangement links TRBV7-2 to TRBJ1-5, with a possible D match to TRBD1 (5 bases). Germline CDR1 SGHTA, CDR2 FQGNSA. V was pared by 1 base and J by 9 bases, with 10 bases between. The CDR3 covers 13 residues. This CDR3 reads CASSLVTGGPQHF. CDR3 in DNA: TGTGCCAGCAGCTTAGTGACGGGGGGGCCCCAGCATTTT.

This chain uses TRBV5-1 with TRBJ1-4, with 10 bases identical to TRBD1. The CDR3 loop spans 15 amino acids. Unmatched junction bases numbered 7, after V lost 5 bases and J lost 6 bases. Per the germline V gene, CDR1 is SGHRS and CDR2 is YFSETQ. CDR3 coding DNA: TGCGCCAGCAGACCCCGACAGGGGGCGGATGAAAAACTGTTTTTT. Its translation: CASRPRQGADEKLFF.